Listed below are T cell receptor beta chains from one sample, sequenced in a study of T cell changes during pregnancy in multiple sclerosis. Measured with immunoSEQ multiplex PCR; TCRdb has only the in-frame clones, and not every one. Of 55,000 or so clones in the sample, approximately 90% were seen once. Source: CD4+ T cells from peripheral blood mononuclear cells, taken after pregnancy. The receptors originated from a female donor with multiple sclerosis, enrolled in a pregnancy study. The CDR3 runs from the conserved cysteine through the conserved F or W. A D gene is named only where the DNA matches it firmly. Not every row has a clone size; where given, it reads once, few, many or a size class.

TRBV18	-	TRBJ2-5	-	TGTGCCAGCTCACCACCCTCAGGGGCGGAGACCCAGTACTTC	CASSPPSGAETQYF
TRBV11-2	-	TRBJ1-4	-	TGTGCCAGCAGCTTAGTATGGGGGCCGGCAACTAATGAAAAACTGTTTTTT	CASSLVWGPATNEKLFF
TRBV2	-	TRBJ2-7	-	TGTGCCAGCATCCGCGGCGTGCGGGGAGCCTACGAGCAGTACTTC	CASIRGVRGAYEQYF
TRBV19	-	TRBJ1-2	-	TGTGCCAGTACCCCACACGGACATCTGGATTATGGCTACACCTTC	CASTPHGHLDYGYTF
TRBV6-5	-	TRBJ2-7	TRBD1	TGTGCCAGCAGTCGCAACCGGGACAGTTACGAGCAGTACTTC	CASSRNRDSYEQYF
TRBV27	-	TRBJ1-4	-	TGTGCCAGCAGACCCCGGCTCCACAGGGCCCGAGACCGAGGAGAAAAACTGTTTTTT	CASRPRLHRARDRGEKLFF
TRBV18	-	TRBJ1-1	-	TGTGCCAGCTCACCACTTTCGGCGGGAGGGACTGAAGCTTTCTTT	CASSPLSAGGTEAFF
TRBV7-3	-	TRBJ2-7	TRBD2	TGTGCCAGCAGCTTAGGGGGGGATCGCCGAGGAGAGCAGTACTTC	CASSLGGDRRGEQYF
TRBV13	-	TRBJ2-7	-	TGTGCCAGCAGCTTATCTCAAAACTTCGAGCAGTACTTC	CASSLSQNFEQYF
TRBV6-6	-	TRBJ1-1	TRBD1	TGTGCCAGCAGTTACGCGACAGGGGGCATGAACACTGAAGCTTTCTTT	CASSYATGGMNTEAFF
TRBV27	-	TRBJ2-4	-	TGTGCCAGCAGTCCTTTCCCGGGACTCAAAAACATTCAGTACTTC	CASSPFPGLKNIQYF
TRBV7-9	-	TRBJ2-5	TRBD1	TGTGCCTTTGTTACACCTGGGACAGGGGGCGAAGAGACCCAGTACTTC	CAFVTPGTGGEETQYF
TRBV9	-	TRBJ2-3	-	TGTGCCAGCAGCGTAGAACCAGGGGGGGATACGCAGTATTTT	CASSVEPGGDTQYF
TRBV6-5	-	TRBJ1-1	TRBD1	TGTGCCAGCAGTGACTGGACAGGGATAACTTTCTTT	CASSDWTGITFF
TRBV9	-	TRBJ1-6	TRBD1	TGTGCCAGCAGCGTAGAGGGACAGGTGTTTTCACCCCTCCACTTT	CASSVEGQVFSPLHF
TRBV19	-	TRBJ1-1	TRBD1	TGTGCCACCGAGGCGACAGGGCTGAACACTGAAGCTTTCTTT	CATEATGLNTEAFF
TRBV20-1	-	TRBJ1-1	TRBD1	TGCAGTGCTAGGACAGGGACTGAAGCTTTCTTT	CSARTGTEAFF
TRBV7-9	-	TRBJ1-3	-	TGTGCCAGCAGCTTAGCCGGAGGAGGCGGCACCATATATTTT	CASSLAGGGGTIYF
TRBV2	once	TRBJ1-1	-	TGTGCCAGCAGTGAAGGAATGAGGTGGAACACTGAAGCTTTCTTT	CASSEGMRWNTEAFF
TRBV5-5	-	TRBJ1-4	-	TGTGCCAGCAGCTTGGTTCCCAGGGGCACTAATGAAAAACTGTTTTTT	CASSLVPRGTNEKLFF
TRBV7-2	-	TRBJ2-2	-	TGTGCCAGCAGCCCCACCGGGACCAGGGGCACCGGGGAGCTGTTTTTT	CASSPTGTRGTGELFF
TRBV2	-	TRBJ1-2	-	TGTGCCAGCAGCAAGAATAATCAGGTCAACTATGGCTACACCTTC	CASSKNNQVNYGYTF
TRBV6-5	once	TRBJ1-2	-	TGTGCCAGCCGGCAGGCCCAGGGGTATGGCTACACCTTC	CASRQAQGYGYTF
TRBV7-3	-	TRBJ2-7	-	TGTGCCAGCAGCTATGACAACGAGCAGTACTTC	CASSYDNEQYF
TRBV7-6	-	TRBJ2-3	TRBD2	TGTGCCAGCAGCCCCCCGGGGCGGGGGGTAGATAATACGCAGTATTTT	CASSPPGRGVDNTQYF
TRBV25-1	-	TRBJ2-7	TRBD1	TGTGCCAGCAGTGTTGCCGGAGGGACAGGGGACAACGAGCAGTACTTC	CASSVAGGTGDNEQYF
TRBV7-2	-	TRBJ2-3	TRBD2	TGTGCCACCGCCCCGGGACTAGGAGACACAGATACGCAGTATTTT	CATAPGLGDTDTQYF
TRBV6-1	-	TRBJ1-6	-	TGTGCCAGCAGTGAAGTGGCGGTGAATTCACCCCTCCACTTT	CASSEVAVNSPLHF
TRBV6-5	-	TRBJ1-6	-	TGTGCCAGTGGGAAAGAGGGTAGTTGGAATTCACCCCTCCACTTT	CASGKEGSWNSPLHF
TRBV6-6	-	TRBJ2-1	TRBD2	TGTGCCAGCAGTTACTCGGTAGCGGGGCGGGACAATGAGCAGTTCTTC	CASSYSVAGRDNEQFF
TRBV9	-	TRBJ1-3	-	TGTGCCAGCAGCGTAGTAGCGGGGGGCGGCGGAAACACCATATATTTT	CASSVVAGGGGNTIYF
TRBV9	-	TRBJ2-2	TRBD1	TGTGCCAGCAGACCATGGACAGGGACCGGGGAGCTGTTTTTT	CASRPWTGTGELFF
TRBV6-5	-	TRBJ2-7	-	TGTGCCAGCAGGGGAACAGGGTTCTACGAGCAGTACTTC	CASRGTGFYEQYF
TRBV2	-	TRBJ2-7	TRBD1	TGTGCCAGCAGAATGGGGACAGGGGGTTCCTACGAGCAGTACTTC	CASRMGTGGSYEQYF
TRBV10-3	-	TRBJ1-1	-	TGTGCCATCAGTGAGTCTGCAGTCATGAACACTGAAGCTTTCTTT	CAISESAVMNTEAFF
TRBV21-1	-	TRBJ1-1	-	TGTGCCAGCAGCAATCAGGATTTGGCCGGGGGGGACACTGAAGCTTTCTTT	CASSNQDLAGGDTEAFF
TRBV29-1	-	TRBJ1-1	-	TGCAGCGTGGAAGCAGGCCTACAAGCTTTCTTT	CSVEAGLQAFF
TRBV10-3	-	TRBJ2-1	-	TGTGCCATCAGTCCTAGTGCCCTGAGCTCCTACAATGAGCAGTTCTTC	CAISPSALSSYNEQFF
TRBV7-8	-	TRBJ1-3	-	TGTGCCAGCAGCTCAAGGGGCGGGGGCTCTGGAAACACCATATATTTT	CASSSRGGGSGNTIYF
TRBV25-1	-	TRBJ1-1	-	TGTGCCAGCAGTGATGGGGGGGGAGTGAACACTGAAGCTTTCTTT	CASSDGGGVNTEAFF
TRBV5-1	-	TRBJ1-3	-	TGCGCCAGCAGCTTGGCCACGGGGGGTGCCTCTGGAAACACCATATATTTT	CASSLATGGASGNTIYF
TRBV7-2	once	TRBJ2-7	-	TGTGCCAGCAGCTTCTCCAGGGACTACGAGCAGTACTTC	CASSFSRDYEQYF
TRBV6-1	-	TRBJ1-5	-	TGTGCCAGTTCCGAAGTGGGGGGGTTCAATCAGCCCCAGCATTTT	CASSEVGGFNQPQHF
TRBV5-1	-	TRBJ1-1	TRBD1	TGCGCCAGCAAGGGACAGGGACTGAACACTGAAGCTTTCTTT	CASKGQGLNTEAFF
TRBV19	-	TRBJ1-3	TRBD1	TGTGCCAGTAGTCCCCGGGGGGGACAGCTCTCTGGAAACACCATATATTTT	CASSPRGGQLSGNTIYF
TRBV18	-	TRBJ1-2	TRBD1	TGTGCCAGCTCACCAATGGACAGGGGCTATGGCTACACCTTC	CASSPMDRGYGYTF
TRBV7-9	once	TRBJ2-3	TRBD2	TGTGCCAGCAGCTTGTTAGCGGGTGGCACAGATACGCAGTATTTT	CASSLLAGGTDTQYF
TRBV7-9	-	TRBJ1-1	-	TGTGCCAGCAGCTTAGGCTCCGGTGGCACTGAAGCTTTCTTT	CASSLGSGGTEAFF
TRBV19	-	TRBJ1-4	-	TGTGCCAGTAGTATAGTCAGAGGCCAAAATGAAAAACTGTTTTTT	CASSIVRGQNEKLFF
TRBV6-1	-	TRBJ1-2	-	TGTGCCAGCGGGAGCAGAGCTAACTATGGCTACACCTTC	CASGSRANYGYTF
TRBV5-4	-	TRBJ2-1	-	TGTGCCAGCAGCTTGGTCCCCCCGAGCTCCTACAATGAGCAGTTCTTC	CASSLVPPSSYNEQFF